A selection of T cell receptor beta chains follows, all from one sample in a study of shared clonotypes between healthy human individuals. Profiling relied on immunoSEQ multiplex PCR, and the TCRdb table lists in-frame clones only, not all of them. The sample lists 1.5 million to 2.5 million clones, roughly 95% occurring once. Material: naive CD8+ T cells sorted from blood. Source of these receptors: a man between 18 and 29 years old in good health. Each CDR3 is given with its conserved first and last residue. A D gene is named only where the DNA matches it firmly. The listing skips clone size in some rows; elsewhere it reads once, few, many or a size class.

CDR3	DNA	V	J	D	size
CASSYSRTGIAEQYF	TGTGCCAGCAGTTACTCTCGGACAGGGATCGCCGAGCAGTACTTC	TRBV6-5	TRBJ2-7	TRBD1	once
CASSVIAGGYNEQFF	TGTGCCAGCAGCGTGATAGCGGGGGGTTACAATGAGCAGTTCTTC	TRBV9	TRBJ2-1	TRBD2	-
CASSPGTGSYEQYF	TGTGCCAGCAGCCCCGGGACAGGGAGTTACGAGCAGTACTTC	TRBV5-6	TRBJ2-7	TRBD1	-
CASSYSPGGNSPLHF	TGTGCCAGCAGTTACTCGCCAGGCGGAAATTCACCCCTCCACTTT	TRBV6-6	TRBJ1-6	-	-
CASSLEGPYEQYF	TGTGCCAGCAGCTTGGAGGGACCCTACGAGCAGTACTTC	TRBV5-6	TRBJ2-7	-	-
CASSLTNPTNEKLFF	TGTGCCAGCAGCCTTACGAACCCAACTAATGAAAAACTGTTTTTT	TRBV13	TRBJ1-4	-	-
CASSLIPTSTDTQYF	TGTGCCAGCAGCTTGATCCCGACGAGCACAGATACGCAGTATTTT	TRBV7-2	TRBJ2-3	-	-
CASSQGVDSRYTGELFF	TGCGCCAGCAGCCAAGGGGTGGATAGTAGGTATACCGGGGAGCTGTTTTTT	TRBV4-3	TRBJ2-2	-	-
CASSSGTDTQYF	TGTGCCAGCAGTTCCGGCACAGATACGCAGTATTTT	TRBV13	TRBJ2-3	-	once
CASSVGITRHLETAGDGYTF	TGTGCCAGCAGCGTAGGTATCACTCGACATTTGGAGACTGCGGGTGATGGCTACACCTTC	TRBV9	TRBJ1-2	-	-
CASSSTGNEQFF	TGTGCCAGCAGCTCGACAGGCAATGAGCAGTTCTTC	TRBV11-3	TRBJ2-1	-	-
CASSLGQDYNEQFF	TGTGCCAGCAGCTTGGGACAGGATTACAATGAGCAGTTCTTC	TRBV12-1	TRBJ2-1	-	-
CASTPGGGGETQYF	TGTGCCAGCACCCCTGGAGGGGGGGGAGAGACCCAGTACTTC	TRBV27	TRBJ2-5	-	-
CASSFWGTSGYTF	TGTGCCAGCAGTTTTTGGGGCACAAGTGGCTACACCTTC	TRBV27	TRBJ1-2	-	-
CASRPGHLSTYEQYF	TGTGCCAGTAGGCCGGGACATCTCTCGACTTACGAGCAGTACTTC	TRBV19	TRBJ2-7	-	-
CASSEDRSNQPQHF	TGTGCCAGCAGTGAAGACCGAAGCAATCAGCCCCAGCATTTT	TRBV6-5	TRBJ1-5	-	-
CASSVVADNEQFF	TGTGCCAGCAGCGTAGTCGCGGACAATGAGCAGTTCTTC	TRBV9	TRBJ2-1	-	-
CAWSFGQANQPQHF	TGTGCCTGGAGCTTCGGACAGGCTAATCAGCCCCAGCATTTT	TRBV30	TRBJ1-5	TRBD1	-
CASSPGPGSTYEQYF	TGCGCCAGCAGCCCTGGACCCGGCTCAACCTACGAGCAGTACTTC	TRBV4-1	TRBJ2-7	-	-
CAIMGEPTDTQYF	TGTGCCATCATGGGGGAGCCCACAGATACGCAGTATTTT	TRBV10-3	TRBJ2-3	-	-
CASSSSLGGGETQYF	TGTGCCAGCAGCTCTTCTCTGGGGGGCGGAGAGACCCAGTACTTC	TRBV5-4	TRBJ2-5	-	-
CASSPAQSSTNEKLFF	TGCGCCAGCAGCCCAGCGCAGTCCTCAACTAATGAAAAACTGTTTTTT	TRBV4-1	TRBJ1-4	-	-
CASGLVLFLGRDNSPLHF	TGTGCTAGTGGTTTGGTACTTTTCCTGGGGCGGGATAATTCACCCCTCCACTTT	TRBV12-5	TRBJ1-6	-	-
CASSLLWSTDTQYF	TGTGCCAGCAGCTTATTATGGAGCACAGATACGCAGTATTTT	TRBV7-9	TRBJ2-3	-	-
CASAPSSGDRGLEQYF	TGTGCCAGCGCCCCATCGAGTGGGGACAGGGGGCTCGAGCAGTACTTC	TRBV28	TRBJ2-7	TRBD1	-
CSVATGTYEQYF	TGCAGCGTTGCGACAGGGACCTACGAGCAGTACTTC	TRBV29-1	TRBJ2-7	TRBD1	-
CASSPTTGELFF	TGTGCCAGCAGCCCCACCACCGGGGAGCTGTTTTTT	TRBV5-6	TRBJ2-2	-	-
CASSPLGAGVETQYF	TGTGCCAGCAGCCCCCTGGGAGCGGGAGTGGAGACCCAGTACTTC	TRBV7-6	TRBJ2-5	TRBD2	-
CASSSHPPTGGPHLNYGYTF	TGTGCCAGCAGTTCCCACCCCCCCACAGGGGGGCCCCACCTTAACTATGGCTACACCTTC	TRBV27	TRBJ1-2	TRBD1	-
CASSQDRASELYEQYF	TGCGCCAGCAGCCAAGATAGGGCTAGCGAACTCTACGAGCAGTACTTC	TRBV4-1	TRBJ2-7	-	-
CASSLGVGGEQYF	TGTGCCAGCAGCTTAGGGGTAGGGGGCGAGCAGTACTTC	TRBV11-2	TRBJ2-7	-	-
CASSFGSGAIDTQYF	TGTGCCAGCAGCTTCGGGAGCGGGGCGATAGATACGCAGTATTTT	TRBV7-9	TRBJ2-3	TRBD2	-
CASSYMGQGVTDTQYF	TGTGCCAGCAGTTACATGGGACAAGGGGTGACAGATACGCAGTATTTT	TRBV6-6	TRBJ2-3	-	-
CASSLLGTEGGYTF	TGTGCCAGCAGTTTGTTGGGGACAGAGGGCGGCTACACCTTC	TRBV27	TRBJ1-2	TRBD1	once
CASSQGAGGVPNEKLFF	TGTGCCAGCAGCCAAGGAGCAGGGGGCGTGCCTAATGAAAAACTGTTTTTT	TRBV5-6	TRBJ1-4	TRBD1	-
CASSQNPTYEQYF	TGTGCCAGCAGCCAAAACCCTACCTACGAGCAGTACTTC	TRBV27	TRBJ2-7	-	-
CASSIDPLGGEAGELFF	TGTGCCAGTAGTATAGATCCTCTGGGGGGAGAGGCCGGGGAGCTGTTTTTT	TRBV19	TRBJ2-2	-	-
CASRGTSGGNTGELFF	TGTGCCAGCAGGGGGACTAGCGGGGGTAACACCGGGGAGCTGTTTTTT	TRBV9	TRBJ2-2	TRBD2	-
CASSLWLDRERGYTF	TGTGCCAGCAGTTTATGGTTGGACAGGGAGAGAGGCTACACCTTC	TRBV28	TRBJ1-2	TRBD1	few
CASSVDEGRGLAAYNEQFF	TGTGCCAGCAGCGTAGACGAAGGTAGGGGACTAGCGGCGTACAATGAGCAGTTCTTC	TRBV9	TRBJ2-1	TRBD2	-
CASSLSAGYNEQFF	TGTGCCAGCAGCTTGAGCGCGGGCTACAATGAGCAGTTCTTC	TRBV5-5	TRBJ2-1	-	-
CASSWVGTDTQYF	TGTGCCAGCAGTTGGGTCGGGACAGATACGCAGTATTTT	TRBV2	TRBJ2-3	-	-
CASSPRAVSHQPQHF	TGCGCCAGCAGCCCTCGGGCGGTCAGCCATCAGCCCCAGCATTTT	TRBV4-1	TRBJ1-5	-	-
CASSFERDTEAFF	TGTGCCAGCAGCTTTGAGAGGGACACTGAAGCTTTCTTT	TRBV13	TRBJ1-1	-	-
CASSLEREGTDTQYF	TGCGCCAGCAGCTTGGAGCGGGAAGGGACAGATACGCAGTATTTT	TRBV5-1	TRBJ2-3	TRBD2	-
CASSFRGERGDQETQYF	TGTGCCAGCAGCTTCCGCGGCGAGCGGGGGGATCAAGAGACCCAGTACTTC	TRBV13	TRBJ2-5	TRBD2	-